The 26 T cell receptor beta chains below come from one sample, sequenced in a study of technical replicates of blood from a few donors. Here immunoSEQ multiplex PCR was the method, and the copy in TCRdb shows in-frame clones only, minus some. The table has about 98,000 clones, approximately 96% seen once; the top ten hold 0.2% to 0.25%. Sequences were obtained from T cells isolated from PBMCs. The receptors originated from a human donor in good health.

V is TRBV7-8 and J is TRBJ2-7; maybe TRBD2 (6 bases). The CDR3 spans 18 residues. Germline CDR1 is SGHVS and CDR2 is FQNEAQ. V was clipped by 4 bases and J by 0 bases, with 22 bases between them. The CDR3 reads CASSSPPGSGPGSYEQYF. The CDR3 DNA reads TGTGCCAGCAGCTCGCCCCCAGGGAGCGGGCCAGGCTCCTACGAGCAGTACTTC.

The chain links TRBV5-6 to TRBJ2-1, with D unresolved. The CDR3 runs 13 residues. V lost 2 bases, J lost 9 bases, and 12 bases lay in between. Germline V gene lookup returns CDR1 SGHDT and CDR2 YYEEEE. CDR3: CASSLVGVGEQFF. The CDR3 bases are TGTGCCAGCAGCTTAGTAGGAGTGGGTGAGCAGTTCTTC.

V and J are TRBV18 and TRBJ2-3; D may be TRBD1 (5 bases). The CDR3 contains 16 residues. Germline V CDR1 and CDR2: KGHSH, LQKENI. Trimming removed 4 bases from V and 4 bases from J, with 18 bases in between. The CDR3 region is CASSRNSAGPPDTQYF. The CDR3, as DNA: TGTGCCAGCTCACGGAATTCGGCAGGGCCCCCAGATACGCAGTATTTT.

V and J are TRBV7-9 and TRBJ1-2; D is uncertain. Trimming cost V 6 bases and J 3 bases, with 17 bases left between them. Germline CDR1 SEHNR, CDR2 FQNEAQ (reference sequence). CDR3 size: 15 residues. The CDR3 coding sequence is TGTGCCAGCAGTGGGATCCTTTTGCGGGACTATGGCTACACCTTC. It is translated as CASSGILLRDYGYTF.

The chain joins TRBV6-5 to TRBJ2-1; D perhaps matches TRBD2 (6 bases). V lost 8 bases and J 4 bases, leaving 6 bases between the germline ends. Germline CDR1 reads MNHEY; CDR2 reads SVGAGI. The CDR3 totals 11 residues. The CDR3 nucleotides read TGTGCCAGCGGAGGGTACAATGAGCAGTTCTTC. Translation gives CASGGYNEQFF.

The CDR3 DNA reads TGTGCCAGTAGTCGGACAGGGGGGTACTATGGCTACACCTTC. Translation: CASSRTGGYYGYTF. The J gene is TRBJ1-2, the V gene TRBV6-1; TRBD1 matches at 10 bases. The germline V gene encodes CDR1 MNHNS and CDR2 SASEGT. The V segment lost 9 bases and the J segment 3 bases; nucleotides outside the gene matches: 7. The CDR3 has 14 residues.

The chain is built from TRBV6-5 and TRBJ2-7, with 7 bases aligning to TRBD2. The trim removed 6 bases at V and 2 bases at J, leaving 7 bases unmatched. The CDR3 length is 14 residues. CDR1 MNHEY and CDR2 SVGAGI come from the germline V gene. The CDR3 protein is CASSITSAAYEQYF. The DNA of the CDR3 is TGTGCCAGCAGCATCACTAGCGCCGCCTACGAGCAGTACTTC.

The genes are TRBV28 and TRBJ2-7, with 14 positions matching TRBD2. Germline loops: CDR1 MDHEN, CDR2 SYDVKM. This CDR3 has 20 residues. Unmatched junction bases numbered 18, after V lost 6 bases and J lost 2 bases. The CDR3 is CASRLKPGLAGVGSTYEQYF. In nucleotides, the CDR3 is TGTGCCAGCAGGCTAAAACCGGGACTAGCGGGGGTGGGGTCAACCTACGAGCAGTACTTC.

V is TRBV27 and J is TRBJ1-4; 10 nucleotides match TRBD1. The CDR3 length is 14 residues. CDR1 MNHEY and CDR2 SMNVEV come from the germline V gene (reference sequence). Trimming took 6 bases from V and 5 from J; bases not matched to a gene: 3. The CDR3 sequence: CASRSTGGNEKLFF. DNA for the CDR3: TGTGCCAGCAGATCGACAGGGGGCAATGAAAAACTGTTTTTT.

This chain links TRBV7-9 with TRBJ1-1; D might be TRBD1 (6 bases). V shed 5 bases and J shed 1 base, with 23 bases lying between them. The CDR3 runs to 18 residues. Looked up from germline, CDR1 is SEHNR and CDR2 is FQNEAQ (reference sequence). The DNA for the CDR3 is TGTGCCAGCAGCCCCCGGACCTGGGGCAGGGGTCGGAACACTGAAGCTTTCTTT. This gives the protein CASSPRTWGRGRNTEAFF.

The chain uses TRBV7-8 and TRBJ1-4, with 7 positions matching TRBD1. The CDR3 sequence is 16 residues long. V lost 4 bases, J lost 5 bases, and 10 bases stayed unmatched. In germline, CDR1 is SGHVS, CDR2 FQNEAQ. CDR3 region: CASSSPGGQLNEKLFF. The CDR3 DNA reads TGTGCCAGCAGCTCCCCTGGGGGACAGTTAAATGAAAAACTGTTTTTT.

This chain joins TRBV25-1 and TRBJ1-1; D unclear. CDR1 MGHDK and CDR2 SYGVNS come from the germline V gene. This CDR3 region has 13 residues. With 5 bases removed from V and 1 base from J, the gap between germline ends came to 8 bases. In nucleotides, the CDR3 is TGTGCCAGCAGTTATCTCGGGAACACTGAAGCTTTCTTT. It codes for CASSYLGNTEAFF.

V gene TRBV10-3 combines with J gene TRBJ2-6, with D tentatively TRBD2 (6 bases). This CDR3 region has 19 residues. The germline V gene encodes CDR1 ENHRY and CDR2 SYGVKD. Trimming removed 2 bases at V and 2 bases at J, with 19 bases between. The CDR3 loop reads CAISEGPADGGTGANVLTF. CDR3 DNA: TGTGCCATCAGTGAGGGGCCAGCCGACGGAGGGACTGGGGCCAACGTCCTGACTTTC.

This rearrangement joins TRBV10-3 to TRBJ2-1; 14 bases align to TRBD2. V dropped 3 bases and J dropped 8; count of bases not matched to a gene: 9. This CDR3 region has 17 residues. Germline V gene data show CDR1 as ENHRY and CDR2 as SYGVKD. The CDR3 loop is CAISDDGTSGRGDEQFF. For the CDR3, the DNA is TGTGCCATCAGTGATGACGGGACTAGCGGGAGAGGTGATGAGCAGTTCTTC.

The CDR3 DNA reads TGCGCCAGCAGCCAATTATACAGGGAAAATGCATACGAAAAACTGTTTTTT. Residues: CASSQLYRENAYEKLFF. The chain joins TRBV4-1 to TRBJ1-4; D perhaps matches TRBD1 (6 bases). V lost 2 bases to trimming and J lost 8 bases, with 21 bases between them. In germline, CDR1 is MGHRA, CDR2 YSYEKL. CDR3 size: 17 residues.

A note on this clone: The junction departs from the called germline gene at one end, perhaps through a read error. The chain is built from TRBV18 and TRBJ2-2, with 10 bases matching TRBD2. There are 17 residues in the CDR3. CDR1 and CDR2 (germline): KGHSH, LQKENI. CDR3 loop: CASSPLAGNLDTGELFF. Written as DNA, the CDR3 is TGTGCCAGCTCCCCACTAGCGGGGAATTTGGACACCGGGGAGCTGTTTTTT.

The chain has TRBV9 and TRBJ2-5, with 7 nucleotides matching TRBD2. The ends lost 0 bases at V and 5 bases at J; junction bases unmatched: 7. Germline V gives CDR1 SGDLS, CDR2 YYNGEE. The CDR3 runs to 15 residues. Here the CDR3 DNA reads TGTGCCAGCAGCGTAGGTAGGCGGGGGTTGGAGACCCAGTACTTC. Translating it yields CASSVGRRGLETQYF.

The J gene is TRBJ2-5, the V gene TRBV30; the D is unclear. This CDR3 region has 14 residues. The V gene's germline CDR1 is GTSNPN and CDR2 SVGIG (reference sequence). The V gene lost 0 bases and the J gene lost 3 bases, with 11 bases spanning the gap. The CDR3 loop is CAWSVGYSKETQYF. CDR3 sequence (DNA): TGTGCCTGGAGTGTAGGTTACAGCAAAGAGACCCAGTACTTC.

This chain connects TRBV9 to TRBJ1-6; 7 bases are shared with TRBD1. Germline trimming cut 3 bases from V and 6 bases from J; bases unmatched to any gene: 12. This CDR3 is 17 amino acids long. Germline V gene sequence: CDR1 SGDLS, CDR2 YYNGEE. CDR3 nucleotides: TGTGCCAGCAGCGGACCCCAGGGGGTAGAGATTAATTCACCCCTCCACTTT. As protein: CASSGPQGVEINSPLHF. Supplemented by reference TRBV9 and TRBJ1-6, the full variable domain reads DSGVTQTPKHLITATGQRVTLRCSPRSGDLSVYWYQQSLDQGLQFLIQYYNGEERAKGNILERFSAQQFPDLHSELNLSSLELGDSALYFCASSGPQGVEINSPLHFGNGTRLTVT.

This chain uses TRBV6-5 with TRBJ1-5, with 7 bases matching TRBD1. V trimming: 10 bases; J trimming: 7 bases; junction bases outside the gene matches: 13. The V gene's germline CDR1 is MNHEY and CDR2 SVGAGI. The CDR3 spans 14 residues. CDR3 in DNA: TGTGCCACCCGGACAGGCAGCCCTGGGCAGCCCCAGCATTTT. Residues: CATRTGSPGQPQHF.

The V and J genes are TRBV2 and TRBJ2-3; perhaps TRBD2 as D (5 bases). The CDR3 runs to 15 residues. Germline V CDR1 and CDR2: SNHLY, FYNNEI. V was shortened by 7 bases and J by 0 bases, with 14 bases between the two germline ends. The CDR3 here is CASIGLAPSTDTQYF. CDR3 bases: TGTGCCAGCATAGGATTAGCGCCTAGCACAGATACGCAGTATTTT.

The J gene is TRBJ1-4, the V gene TRBV7-8; D gene uncertain. The CDR3 spans 15 residues. Trimming stripped 5 bases from V and 3 bases from J, with 13 bases between. CDR1 is SGHVS and CDR2 is FQNEAQ in the germline V gene. Here the CDR3 reads CASSPLQISNEKLFF. CDR3 coding DNA: TGTGCCAGCAGCCCCTTACAGATTTCTAATGAAAAACTGTTTTTT.

The chain recombines TRBV28 with TRBJ1-5, with 8 positions matching TRBD1. Per germline, CDR1 MDHEN and CDR2 SYDVKM. The CDR3 extends over 15 amino acids. The V gene end was trimmed by 6 bases and the J gene end by 3 bases; junction bases not matched to a gene: 7. The CDR3 nucleotides read TGTGCCAGCAGCCCGGACAGGGAGATCAATCAGCCCCAGCATTTT. It specifies CASSPDREINQPQHF.

The V and J genes are TRBV5-6 and TRBJ1-1; 8 nucleotides line up with TRBD1. This CDR3 contains 15 residues. After removal of 6 bases from V and 3 bases from J, the junction contained 10 bases not matched to a gene. The germline V gene encodes CDR1 SGHDT and CDR2 YYEEEE. The CDR3 here is CASMDIGQGDTEAFF. The CDR3 DNA follows: TGTGCCAGCATGGATATCGGACAGGGTGACACTGAAGCTTTCTTT.

The chain carries TRBV11-2 and TRBJ2-7, with TRBD1 matching over 8 bases. Per the germline V gene, CDR1 is SGHAT and CDR2 is FQNNGV. The CDR3 length is 16 residues. V was pared by 7 bases and J by 1 base, with 12 bases of the junction left unmatched. This CDR3 is CASTLRGQGASYEQYF. The DNA for the CDR3 is TGTGCCAGCACCCTAAGAGGTCAGGGGGCTTCCTACGAGCAGTACTTC.

The chain has TRBV19 and TRBJ1-5; D is unclear. Germline values: CDR1 LNHDA, CDR2 SQIVND (reference sequence). This CDR3 has 15 residues. The V and J ends lost 5 bases and 6 bases respectively, with 17 bases between them. The CDR3 nucleotides read TGTGCCAGTAGTGAGTGGGTTGTTCCGGGTCAGCCCCAGCATTTT. Protein product: CASSEWVVPGQPQHF.